This entry features one T cell receptor beta chain sequence. Its antigen is not identified. These data belong to a study of T cell clones after liver transplantation. Study overall: Tolerant meant at least one year fully off immunosuppression without liver enzymes above twice normal.

V dropped 3 bases and J dropped 2 bases, with 7 bases sitting between them. Per germline, CDR1 MDHEN and CDR2 SYDVKM. The CDR3 consists of 13 residues. The protocol was immunoSEQ multiplex PCR, while the TCRdb copy is restricted to in-frame clones and leaves out a portion. The sample has fewer than 20,000 clones; over 75% are singletons. Whole-study findings and limits: Conclusions were preliminary, with small, heterogeneous patient groups.

J is TRBJ1-1 and V is TRBV28, with unresolved D. The starting material was CD8+ T cells from blood, obtained before liver transplant. This TCR derives from a human donor who received a liver transplant. Here the CDR3 DNA reads TGTGCCAGCAGTTTCCCGGAAAACACTGAAGCTTTCTTT. Translation gives CASSFPENTEAFF. Based on the CDR3 plus reference TRBV28 and TRBJ1-1, the full variable domain is DVKVTQSSRYLVKRTGEKVFLECVQDMDHENMFWYRQDPGLGLRLIYFSYDVKMKEKGDIPEGYSVSREKKERFSLILESASTNQTSMYLCASSFPENTEAFFGQGTRLTVV.